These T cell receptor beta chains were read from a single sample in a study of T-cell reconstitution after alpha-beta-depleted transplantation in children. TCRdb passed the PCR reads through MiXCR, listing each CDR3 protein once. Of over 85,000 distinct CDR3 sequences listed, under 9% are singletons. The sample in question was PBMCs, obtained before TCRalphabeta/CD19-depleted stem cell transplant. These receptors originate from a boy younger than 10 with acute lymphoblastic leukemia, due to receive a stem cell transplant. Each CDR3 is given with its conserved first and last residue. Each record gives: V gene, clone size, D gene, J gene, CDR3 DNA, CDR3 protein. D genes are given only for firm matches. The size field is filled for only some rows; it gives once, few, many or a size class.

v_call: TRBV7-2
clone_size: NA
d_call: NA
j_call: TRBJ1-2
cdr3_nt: TGTGCCAGCAGCTCCTACTATGGCTACACCTTC
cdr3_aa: CASSSYYGYTF

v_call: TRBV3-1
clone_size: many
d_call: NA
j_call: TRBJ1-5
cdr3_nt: TGTGCCAGCAGCCAAGGTCTGGGCCGGCCCCAGCATTTT
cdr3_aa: CASSQGLGRPQHF

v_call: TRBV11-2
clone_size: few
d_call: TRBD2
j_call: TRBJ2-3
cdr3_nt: TGTGCCAGCAGCTTAACCCTAGCGGGGAGAACAGATACGCAGTATTTT
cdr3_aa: CASSLTLAGRTDTQYF

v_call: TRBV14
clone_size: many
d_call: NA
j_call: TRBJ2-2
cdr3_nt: TGTGCCAGCAGCGAGAATTTGCCCCCGACCGGGGAGCTGTTTTTT
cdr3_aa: CASSENLPPTGELFF

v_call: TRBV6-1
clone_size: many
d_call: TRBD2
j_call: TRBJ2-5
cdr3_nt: TGTGCCAGCAAACACGGGCTAGCGGAAGAGACCCAGTACTTC
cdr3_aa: CASKHGLAEETQYF

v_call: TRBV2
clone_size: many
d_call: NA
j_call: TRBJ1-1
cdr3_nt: TGTGCCAGCAGCTACAGGGAGAACACTGAAGCTTTCTTT
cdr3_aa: CASSYRENTEAFF

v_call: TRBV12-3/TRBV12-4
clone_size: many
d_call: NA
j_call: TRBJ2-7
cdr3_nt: TGTGCCAGCACTACGGCTGGGACCTACGAGCAGTACTTC
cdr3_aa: CASTTAGTYEQYF

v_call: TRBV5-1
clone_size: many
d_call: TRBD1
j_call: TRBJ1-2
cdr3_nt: TGCGCCAGCAGCTTGGGTTCAGGGGGCAAGGAGTATGGCTACACCTTC
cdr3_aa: CASSLGSGGKEYGYTF

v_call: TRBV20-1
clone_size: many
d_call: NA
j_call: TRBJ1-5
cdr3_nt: TGCAGTGCTACAGGACTCCCCCGGGTTTGGGGCAATCAGCCCCAGCATTTT
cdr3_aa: CSATGLPRVWGNQPQHF

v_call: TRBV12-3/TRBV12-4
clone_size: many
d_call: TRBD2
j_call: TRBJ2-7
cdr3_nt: TGTGCCAGCAGTTTGGGAGGGAATCCCTACGAGCAGTACTTC
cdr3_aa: CASSLGGNPYEQYF

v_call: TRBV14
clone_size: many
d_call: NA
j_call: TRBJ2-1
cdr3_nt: TGTGCCAGCAGCCTCCTCGGACAGTGGTCTTACAATGAGCAGTTCTTC
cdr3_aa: CASSLLGQWSYNEQFF

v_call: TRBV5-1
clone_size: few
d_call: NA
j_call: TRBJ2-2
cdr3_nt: TGCGCCAGCAGCTGGGGACCCAACACCGGGGAGCTGTTTTTT
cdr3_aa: CASSWGPNTGELFF

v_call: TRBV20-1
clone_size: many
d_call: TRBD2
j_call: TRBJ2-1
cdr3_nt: TGCAGTGCCCGGACTAGCGGTAGGAATGAGCAGTTCTTC
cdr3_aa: CSARTSGRNEQFF

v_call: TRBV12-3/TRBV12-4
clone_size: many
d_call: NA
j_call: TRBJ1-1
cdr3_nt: TGTGCCAGCAGCACTACCAGGGCATCAGAAATGAACACTGAAGCTTTCTTT
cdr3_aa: CASSTTRASEMNTEAFF

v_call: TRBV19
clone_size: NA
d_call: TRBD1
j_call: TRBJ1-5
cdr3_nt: TGTGCCAGTAGTCGGGGGGACAGGGGGATTAGCAATCAGCCCCAGCATTTT
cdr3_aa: CASSRGDRGISNQPQHF

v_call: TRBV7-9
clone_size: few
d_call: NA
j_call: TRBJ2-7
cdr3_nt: TGTGCCAGCAGCGGCGACCCGAGCTCCTACGAGCAGTACTTC
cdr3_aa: CASSGDPSSYEQYF

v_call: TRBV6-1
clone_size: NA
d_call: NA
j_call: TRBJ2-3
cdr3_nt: TGTGCCAGCGGGCAGGACCTTAGGGCTGATACGCAGTATTTT
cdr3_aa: CASGQDLRADTQYF

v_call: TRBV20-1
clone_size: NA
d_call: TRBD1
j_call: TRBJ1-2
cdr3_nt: TGCAGTGCTGGGGACAGGGGGGACTATGGCTACACCTTC
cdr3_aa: CSAGDRGDYGYTF

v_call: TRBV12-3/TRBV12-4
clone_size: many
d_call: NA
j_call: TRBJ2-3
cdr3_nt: TGTGCCAGCCGGGGTGACCCGCCAAACACAGATACGCAGTATTTT
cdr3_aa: CASRGDPPNTDTQYF

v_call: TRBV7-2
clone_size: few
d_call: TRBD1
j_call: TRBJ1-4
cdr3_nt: TGTGCCAGCAGCCTGACAGGGGGGGGTACTAATGAAAAACTGTTTTTT
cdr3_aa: CASSLTGGGTNEKLFF

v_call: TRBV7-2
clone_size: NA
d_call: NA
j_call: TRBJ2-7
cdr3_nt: TGTGCCAGCAGCACCTGGGGTGGATACGAGCAGTACTTC
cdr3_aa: CASSTWGGYEQYF

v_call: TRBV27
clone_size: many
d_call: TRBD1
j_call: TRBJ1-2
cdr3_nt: TGTGCCAGCAGTTTAAACACAGGGGACAGCTATGGCTACACCTTC
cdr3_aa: CASSLNTGDSYGYTF

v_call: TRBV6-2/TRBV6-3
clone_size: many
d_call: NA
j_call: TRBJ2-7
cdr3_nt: TGTGCCAGCCTCCCGAGGGGGAGCTCCTACGAGCAGTACTTC
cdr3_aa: CASLPRGSSYEQYF

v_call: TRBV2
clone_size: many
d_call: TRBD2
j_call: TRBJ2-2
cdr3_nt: TGTGCCAGCAGCGTGGGACTAGCGGGGGCCGGGGAGCTGTTTTTT
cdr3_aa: CASSVGLAGAGELFF

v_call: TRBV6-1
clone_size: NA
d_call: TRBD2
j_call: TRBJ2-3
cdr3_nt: TGTGCCAGCAGTGGGACTAGCGGTGGGACGCAGTATTTT
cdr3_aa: CASSGTSGGTQYF

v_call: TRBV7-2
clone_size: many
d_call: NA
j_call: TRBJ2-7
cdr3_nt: TGTGCCAGCAGCTTAAAAGAGGGTAGCGGCGCCTACGAGCAGTACTTC
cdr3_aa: CASSLKEGSGAYEQYF

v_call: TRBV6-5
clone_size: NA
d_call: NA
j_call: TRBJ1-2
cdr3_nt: TGTGCCAGCAGTGTACGGACAGAACCAACCTATGGCTACACCTTC
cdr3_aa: CASSVRTEPTYGYTF

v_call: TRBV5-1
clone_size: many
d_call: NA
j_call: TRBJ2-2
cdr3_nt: TGCGCCAGCAGCTTGCGGGGATCGACCGGGGAGCTGTTTTTT
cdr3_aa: CASSLRGSTGELFF

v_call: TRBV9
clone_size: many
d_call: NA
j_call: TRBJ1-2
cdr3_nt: TGTGCCAGCAGCACCCGGGCCGCCTATGGCTACACCTTC
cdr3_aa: CASSTRAAYGYTF

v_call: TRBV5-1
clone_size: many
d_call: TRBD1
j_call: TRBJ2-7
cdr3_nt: TGCGCCAGCAGCCCACCCGACAGGGTTTACGAGCAGTACTTC
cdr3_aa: CASSPPDRVYEQYF

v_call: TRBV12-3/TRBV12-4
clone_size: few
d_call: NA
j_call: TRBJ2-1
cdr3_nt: TGTGCCAGCACCCCACGATTAGTCGGGTCTTACAATGAGCAGTTCTTC
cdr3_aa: CASTPRLVGSYNEQFF

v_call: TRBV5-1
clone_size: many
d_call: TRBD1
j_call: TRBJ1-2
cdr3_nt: TGCGCCAGCAGCTATGGACAGGGCGGCTACACCTTC
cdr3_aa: CASSYGQGGYTF

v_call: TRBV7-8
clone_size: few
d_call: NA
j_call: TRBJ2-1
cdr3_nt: TGTGCCAGCAGCTCCGGCCAGGCCAGGGTAGGATTGGAAAATGAGCAGTTCTTC
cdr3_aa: CASSSGQARVGLENEQFF

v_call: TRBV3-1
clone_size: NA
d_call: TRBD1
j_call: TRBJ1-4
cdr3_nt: TGTGCCAGCTCAGGGCACGACAGGGTGATTAATGAAAAACTGTTTTTT
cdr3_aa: CASSGHDRVINEKLFF

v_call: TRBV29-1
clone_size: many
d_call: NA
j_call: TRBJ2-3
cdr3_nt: TGCAGCGTCGTGGGGGTAGGAGACGCGGGCGGCACAGATACGCAGTATTTT
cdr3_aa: CSVVGVGDAGGTDTQYF

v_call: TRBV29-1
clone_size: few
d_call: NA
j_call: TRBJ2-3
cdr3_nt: TGCAGCGCCTGGCTAGATACGCAGTATTTT
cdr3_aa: CSAWLDTQYF

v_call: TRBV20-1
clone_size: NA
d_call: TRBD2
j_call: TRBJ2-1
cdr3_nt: TGCAGTGCTAGAGATCAACTAGCGGGTACGAGCTCCTACAATGAGCAGTTCTTC
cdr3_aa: CSARDQLAGTSSYNEQFF

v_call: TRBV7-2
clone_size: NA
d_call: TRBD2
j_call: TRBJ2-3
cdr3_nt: TGTGCCAGCAGCTTAGCACTAGCGACAGATACGCAGTATTTT
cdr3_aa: CASSLALATDTQYF

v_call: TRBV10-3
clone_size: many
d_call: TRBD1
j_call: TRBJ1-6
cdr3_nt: TGTGCCATCAGACAGGGGGCCGACTATAATTCACCCCTCCACTTT
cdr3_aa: CAIRQGADYNSPLHF